This is a list of T cell receptor beta chains from one sample in a study of shared clonotypes between healthy human individuals. The protocol was immunoSEQ multiplex PCR, while the TCRdb copy is restricted to in-frame clones and leaves out a portion. The table includes fewer than 1.8 million clones, 98% detected once. The sequencing input was naive CD4+ T cells sorted from blood. Source of these receptors: a young man in good health. The conserved cysteine and the conserved F or W are not part of the CDR3 here. A row's size may be missing; if present it is once, few, many or a size class.

TRBV18,TRBJ2-2,-,ASSPIRSTGELF
TRBV5-1,TRBJ2-5,-,ASSIGQGAETQY
TRBV6-5,TRBJ2-7,-,ASSSTYEQY
TRBV7-6,TRBJ2-7,once,ASSFGGMYEQY
TRBV7-9,TRBJ2-2,-,ASSSDSLNTGELF
TRBV9,TRBJ2-7,-,ASSYRAKDEQY
TRBV7-6,TRBJ1-3,-,ASSFARGDNGNTIY
TRBV9,TRBJ1-3,-,ASSSGTERNTIY
TRBV28,TRBJ2-7,-,ASSFQGNEQY
TRBV2,TRBJ1-2,-,ASSTGGEVL
TRBV9,TRBJ2-1,-,ASSVGGSGRSHNEQF
TRBV9,TRBJ2-3,-,ASSLLTGALRTDTQY
TRBV6-5,TRBJ2-1,-,ASSSLLLGRVMV
TRBV4-1,TRBJ1-1,-,ASSQVRGTEAF
TRBV21-1,TRBJ2-1,-,ASSKRDRGRNEQF
TRBV19,TRBJ2-1,-,ATGTSGRVKYNEQF
TRBV14,TRBJ2-7,-,ASSQDKLARQLINYEQY
TRBV5-1,TRBJ1-1,-,ASSFTGSTEAF
TRBV6-5,TRBJ2-7,-,ASRRGQGLSEQY
TRBV9,TRBJ2-2,-,ASSVASSSHTGELF
TRBV27,TRBJ1-5,-,ASSFDGSNQPQH
TRBV29-1,TRBJ2-1,-,SVATGPSSYNEQF
TRBV5-1,TRBJ2-3,-,ASSLRGGTDTQY
TRBV4-1,TRBJ2-1,-,ASSQVGPTGGYNEQF
TRBV7-2,TRBJ1-2,-,ASIPAPGRDYGYT
TRBV27,TRBJ2-7,-,ASGLAGVYEQY
TRBV7-6,TRBJ2-3,-,ASSLAVGTGVGADTQY
TRBV5-1,TRBJ2-3,-,ASSLDGISTDTQY
TRBV11-3,TRBJ2-7,-,ASSSSLRQGSYEQY
TRBV9,TRBJ2-7,-,ASSVGQREGPEQY
TRBV9,TRBJ1-2,-,ASSVAGNSAGTGT
TRBV11-2,TRBJ2-1,-,ASSRTSSHEQF
TRBV28,TRBJ2-1,-,ASTSTELRGYEQF
TRBV9,TRBJ2-7,-,ASSVLAGQGYEQY
TRBV19,TRBJ2-1,-,ASSRQASSYNEQF
TRBV19,TRBJ1-2,-,ASTGGGPYGYT
TRBV27,TRBJ1-5,-,ASSPHNQPQH
TRBV5-4,TRBJ1-2,once,ASRGTGYGYT
TRBV7-2,TRBJ1-2,once,ASSQASRANYGYT